The 5 T cell receptor beta chains below all came from one sample that was sequenced in a study of shared clonotypes between healthy human individuals. Sequenced by immunoSEQ multiplex PCR; TCRdb stores in-frame clones only, minus some. The table lists about 560,000 clones, roughly four fifths of them singletons. The sample comprised PBMCs. These receptors came from a woman aged 40-49 years in good health. Some clones in this sample may be carry-over from other donors' samples.

This chain connects TRBV12-5 to TRBJ2-1; 9 bases match TRBD2. CDR1 LGHNT and CDR2 FRNRAP come from the germline V gene. V was pared by 7 bases and J by 2 bases, with 6 bases of the junction left unmatched. This CDR3 is 15 amino acids long. The CDR3 nucleotides are TGTGCTAGTGCTAAGGGACTAGCCACCTACAATGAGCAGTTCTTC. The encoded protein is CASAKGLATYNEQFF.

The gene calls are TRBV29-1 and TRBJ2-5, with D unclear. CDR1 is SQVTM, CDR2 ANQGSEA, per germline. The CDR3 has 12 amino acids. V was shortened by 5 bases and J by 5 bases, with 12 bases between the two germline ends. Written as DNA, the CDR3 is TGCAGCGTTTCCTCCCCCGCGGAGACCCAGTACTTC. It is translated as CSVSSPAETQYF.

This clone was counted only a few times. This chain uses TRBV28 with TRBJ1-4; D unresolved. V lost 6 bases to trimming and J lost 5 bases, with 13 bases between them. The germline CDR1 and CDR2 sequences are MDHEN and SYDVKM. The CDR3 loop spans 14 amino acids. CDR3 amino acids: CASSWGGHNEKLFF. The CDR3, as DNA: TGTGCCAGCAGCTGGGGTGGGCACAATGAAAAACTGTTTTTT.

This chain uses TRBV30 with TRBJ2-6; D not resolved. Germline V lookup: CDR1 GTSNPN, CDR2 SVGIG (reference sequence). V lost 0 bases and J 1 base, leaving 16 bases between the germline ends. There are 18 residues in the CDR3. CDR3 region: CAWSVPSGADSGANVLTF. The DNA of the CDR3 is TGTGCCTGGAGTGTACCGTCAGGAGCAGATTCTGGGGCCAACGTCCTGACTTTC.

The sample holds one count of this clone. The rearrangement links TRBV10-3 to TRBJ2-3, with D possibly being TRBD1 (6 bases). V lost 4 bases and J lost 1, with 9 bases in between. The CDR3 extends over 14 amino acids. CDR1 and CDR2 from the germline V gene are ENHRY and SYGVKD. The CDR3 region is CAISGPGGTDTQYF. CDR3 in DNA: TGTGCCATCAGTGGCCCAGGGGGCACAGATACGCAGTATTTT.